These 25 T cell receptor beta chains were sequenced from one sample in a study of PD-1 blockade in classical Hodgkin lymphoma. Here immunoSEQ multiplex PCR was the method, and the copy in TCRdb shows in-frame clones only, minus some. The table records about 7,200 clones, roughly four fifths of them present only once. Time point noted: cycle 4 day 1 (C4D1), after five to seven weeks of nivolumab. The patients all showed relapse after autologous stem cell transplantation, while their brentuximab vedotin exposure varied. Sequencing was performed on peripheral blood mononuclear cells (PBMCs), taken before the fourth cycle of nivolumab. The receptors were sampled from a human donor with classical Hodgkin lymphoma.

The V call is TRBV6-5, the J call TRBJ2-7; 7 positions match TRBD1. CDR1 MNHEY and CDR2 SVGAGI come from the germline V gene. The CDR3 has 13 amino acids. V was clipped by 5 bases and J by 6 bases; unmatched bases: 7. The CDR3 nucleotides are TGTGCCAGCAGTGGGACAGCTTGGGGCGAGCAGTACTTC. It encodes CASSGTAWGEQYF.

J is TRBJ1-5 and V is TRBV6-6; 10 bases line up with TRBD1. Germline-derived CDR1 and CDR2 are MNHNY and SVGAGI (reference sequence). The CDR3 loop spans 14 amino acids. V lost 2 bases, J lost 7 bases, and 2 bases stayed unmatched. The CDR3 is CASSYGTGAQPQHF. In DNA, the CDR3 is TGTGCCAGCAGTTACGGGACAGGGGCCCAGCCCCAGCATTTT.

The rearrangement joins TRBV7-2 to TRBJ1-3; a weak D match, TRBD1 (5 bases). Trimming shortened V by 2 bases and J by 2 bases, and 13 bases separated the two germline ends. From germline, CDR1 is SGHTA and CDR2 FQGNSA. The CDR3 length is 16 residues. CDR3 region: CASSLMSRGAGNTIYF. CDR3 DNA sequence: TGTGCCAGCAGCTTAATGTCTAGGGGAGCTGGAAACACCATATATTTT.

The chain recombines TRBV10-3 with TRBJ1-2; possibly TRBD1 for D (6 bases). This CDR3 comprises 14 residues. With 4 bases removed from V and 4 bases from J, the gap between germline ends came to 13 bases. Germline-derived CDR1 and CDR2 are ENHRY and SYGVKD. The CDR3 DNA reads TGTGCCATCAGTGCTCAGGGGCGCCTCTATGGCTACACCTTC. Encoded protein: CAISAQGRLYGYTF.

V and J are TRBV30 and TRBJ1-5; maybe TRBD1 (5 bases). The V and J ends lost 0 bases and 4 bases respectively, with 10 bases between them. The CDR3 is made up of 14 amino acids. Germline values: CDR1 GTSNPN, CDR2 SVGIG (reference sequence). CDR3 amino acids: CAWSVGALNQPQHF. The CDR3 DNA sequence: TGTGCCTGGAGTGTTGGGGCTTTGAATCAGCCCCAGCATTTT.

This rearrangement joins TRBV4-3 to TRBJ1-2; D unresolved. This CDR3 has 13 residues. V dropped 4 bases and J dropped 5 bases, with 11 bases sitting between them. Germline CDR1 and CDR2: LGHNA and YSLEER. The CDR3 coding sequence is TGCGCCAGCAGCCCCCGGATCCGGTATGGCTACACCTTC. This translates into CASSPRIRYGYTF.

This chain connects TRBV6-5 to TRBJ2-1; 8 nucleotides agree with TRBD1. Germline CDR1 is MNHEY and CDR2 is SVGAGI. The CDR3 contains 15 residues. The trim removed 5 bases at V and 2 bases at J, leaving 5 bases unmatched. In DNA form, the CDR3 reads TGTGCCAGCAGTCTTCGGACAGGGCCCTACAATGAGCAGTTCTTC. It is translated as CASSLRTGPYNEQFF.

The sample holds a few counts of this clone. V gene TRBV5-6 combines with J gene TRBJ1-1; D is uncertain. The CDR3 is made up of 14 amino acids. Germline-derived CDR1 and CDR2 are SGHDT and YYEEEE. V lost 0 bases, J lost 6 bases, and 12 bases lay in between. The CDR3 sequence: CASSLAGRSAEAFF. The CDR3 DNA reads as TGTGCCAGCAGCTTGGCCGGGAGGTCTGCTGAAGCTTTCTTT.

The chain couples TRBV18 to TRBJ2-3, with a weak D call TRBD1 (5 bases). The CDR3 spans 17 residues. Germline CDR1 and CDR2: KGHSH and LQKENI. V was cut by 0 bases and J by 6 bases, with 19 bases left in between. The CDR3 DNA is TGTGCCAGCTCACCACCCCGAATGTTCCGGCACAGGGATACGCAGTATTTT. Residues: CASSPPRMFRHRDTQYF.

This clone has just a few counts. The chain links TRBV29-1 to TRBJ1-1, with 9 bases identical to TRBD1. V lost 3 bases to trimming and J lost 5 bases; unmatched junction nucleotides: 4. Germline loops: CDR1 SQVTM, CDR2 ANQGSEA. The CDR3 spans 13 residues. CDR3 coding DNA: TGCAGCGTTGATACAGGGGGCGGGACTGAAGCTTTCTTT. It codes for CSVDTGGGTEAFF.

The gene calls are TRBV4-3 and TRBJ1-6; D remains ambiguous. The CDR3 length is 18 residues. V gave up 0 bases and J gave up 0 bases, with 12 bases separating them. CDR1 LGHNA and CDR2 YSLEER come from the germline V gene. DNA for the CDR3: TGCGCCAGCAGCCAAGATGCCGGCGTAAGCTCCTATAATTCACCCCTCCACTTT. As protein: CASSQDAGVSSYNSPLHF.

DNA of the CDR3: TGTGCCAGCAGCTTAACCTCCGCGACAGGGAGTGAAAAACTGTTTTTT. It codes for CASSLTSATGSEKLFF. V and J are TRBV11-2 and TRBJ1-4; 7 bases fit TRBD1. This CDR3 spans 16 amino acids. Germline V lookup: CDR1 SGHAT, CDR2 FQNNGV. V trimming: 2 bases; J trimming: 7 bases; junction bases outside the gene matches: 10.

This clone was detected once. This sequence joins TRBV5-1 and TRBJ1-1; the D gene is possibly TRBD1 (6 bases). Germline V CDR1 and CDR2: SGHRS, YFSETQ. With 4 bases removed from V and 1 base from J, the gap between germline ends came to 11 bases. The CDR3 length is 14 residues. This CDR3 is CASSPGVRNTEAFF. As DNA, the CDR3 is TGCGCCAGCAGCCCAGGGGTTCGGAACACTGAAGCTTTCTTT.

A single count supports this clone. At one end the junction does not follow the germline gene, possibly because of a read error. The same CDR3 is also encoded by other DNA sequences in this sample. V is TRBV27 and J is TRBJ1-2; 8 bases align to TRBD1. The CDR3 consists of 14 residues. From germline, CDR1 is MNHEY and CDR2 SMNVEV (reference sequence). As DNA, the CDR3 is TGCGCCAGCAGGGCAATCATCAGGGGGCATGGCTACACCTTC. Translating gives CASRAIIRGHGYTF.

The chain uses TRBV28 and TRBJ1-2; TRBD1 might be the D (6 bases). The CDR3 loop spans 15 amino acids. Trimming stripped 6 bases from V and 2 bases from J, with 16 bases between. Germline V lookup: CDR1 MDHEN, CDR2 SYDVKM. CDR3 protein: CASSDARGPNYGYTF. CDR3 in DNA: TGTGCCAGCAGCGATGCCAGGGGTCCAAACTATGGCTACACCTTC.

The chain employs TRBV7-2 and TRBJ2-5, with 8 bases lining up with TRBD1. This CDR3 region has 14 residues. Germline V gives CDR1 SGHTA, CDR2 FQGNSA. J lost 7 bases, V lost 5 bases, and 9 bases had no gene match. The CDR3, as DNA: TGTGCCAGCAGCCCCCAGGGGGCCCGGGGGACCCAGTACTTC. Protein sequence: CASSPQGARGTQYF.

The gene calls are TRBV18 and TRBJ2-7; D gene uncertain. CDR1 and CDR2 (germline): KGHSH, LQKENI. Trimming took off 0 bases at V and 3 bases at J, with 9 bases between the two ends. This CDR3 is built from 14 residues. The CDR3 bases are TGTGCCAGCTCACCACCGGGCAGTTACTACGAGCAGTACTTC. Amino acids: CASSPPGSYYEQYF.

The rearrangement links TRBV12-2 to TRBJ2-7; the table's D call of TRBD2 was not tested on the DNA. TRBV12-2 is recorded as a pseudogene. The CDR3 is made up of 13 amino acids. CDR3 region: CASRFGRHYEQYF. CDR3 nucleotide sequence: TGTGCAAGTCGCTTTGGGAGGCACTACGAGCAGTACTTC.

This chain links TRBV7-2 with TRBJ2-3; D ambiguous. V lost 2 bases to trimming and J lost 4 bases, with 10 bases between them. The CDR3 sequence is 14 residues long. Germline CDR1 is SGHTA and CDR2 is FQGNSA. The CDR3 sequence is CASSLMWDSDTQYF. Here the CDR3 DNA reads TGTGCCAGCAGCTTAATGTGGGATTCAGATACGCAGTATTTT.

V usage is TRBV10-3 and J usage is TRBJ1-1, with D maybe TRBD1 (5 bases). Germline CDR1 and CDR2: ENHRY and SYGVKD. The CDR3 runs to 13 residues. V was pared by 6 bases and J by 0 bases, with 8 bases between. The CDR3 loop is CAIRDIMNTEAFF. The CDR3 DNA follows: TGTGCCATCAGGGACATAATGAACACTGAAGCTTTCTTT.

The chain couples TRBV18 to TRBJ2-7; 8 nucleotides line up with TRBD1. CDR3 length: 16 amino acids. V lost 4 bases and J lost 2; bases outside the gene matches: 10. Germline V CDR1 and CDR2: KGHSH, LQKENI. The CDR3 loop is CASSRLRDRRTYEQYF. The CDR3 nucleotides read TGTGCCAGCTCACGCCTACGGGACAGGAGGACCTACGAGCAGTACTTC.

The rearrangement links TRBV7-2 to TRBJ2-2, with D possibly TRBD2 on 5 matching bases. This CDR3 contains 15 residues. CDR1 and CDR2 from the germline V gene are SGHTA and FQGNSA. V lost 7 bases to trimming and J lost 2 bases, with 14 bases between them. CDR3 bases: TGTGCCAGCACCCTACGGGGAACAAACACCGGGGAGCTGTTTTTT. Its protein is CASTLRGTNTGELFF.

V and J are TRBV4-3 and TRBJ2-3; 7 bases fit TRBD2. V lost 0 bases and J lost 2; bases outside the gene matches: 20. The CDR3 has 21 residues. Germline V CDR1 and CDR2: LGHNA, YSLEER. CDR3 region: CASSQEPWHGPGTTYTDTQYF. In DNA form, the CDR3 reads TGCGCCAGCAGCCAAGAACCCTGGCACGGCCCCGGGACTACCTACACAGATACGCAGTATTTT.

As DNA, the CDR3 is TGCGCCAGCAAGCTTAGCGGGGCGGACACCGGGGAGCTGTTTTTT. Translation gives CASKLSGADTGELFF. The chain recombines TRBV5-1 with TRBJ2-2; 8 bases are shared with TRBD2. CDR3 length equals 15 residues. V lost 6 bases, J lost 3 bases, and 7 bases stayed unmatched. Germline CDR1 SGHRS, CDR2 YFSETQ.

The chain links TRBV9 to TRBJ1-1; D is possibly TRBD1 (6 bases). V lost 2 bases and J lost 3, with 11 bases in between. Germline values: CDR1 SGDLS, CDR2 YYNGEE. The CDR3 loop spans 14 amino acids. The chain's CDR3 is CASSVGTLDTEAFF. CDR3 bases: TGTGCCAGCAGCGTCGGGACACTGGACACTGAAGCTTTCTTT.